These T cell receptor beta chains were read from a single sample in a study of T cells after yellow fever vaccination. In TCRdb, the 5' RACE reads were re-called with MiXCR into one record per CDR3 protein. This sample yields approximately 160,000 distinct CDR3 sequences, of which roughly 8.8% are seen a single time; around 40% belongs to the top ten. The material sequenced was CD8+ T cells sorted from PBMCs, taken 45 days after the yellow fever booster vaccination. The receptor source for this set is a man between 18 and 29 years old who received the YFV17D yellow fever vaccine. The CDR3 runs from the conserved cysteine through the conserved F or W. Fields, in order: CDR3 protein, CDR3 DNA, D gene, CDR3 length, J gene, V gene, clone size. D genes are given only for firm matches. A clone size is listed for some rows: how often the clone was seen (once, few, many), or a class if it is expanded.

CDR3 protein: CATSRDTGTGGNQPQHF
CDR3 DNA: TGTGCCACCAGCAGAGATACCGGGACAGGGGGCAATCAGCCCCAGCATTTT
D gene: TRBD1
CDR3 length: 17
J gene: TRBJ1-5
V gene: TRBV15
clone size: -

CDR3 protein: CASRSFAGVSTDTQYF
CDR3 DNA: TGCGCCAGCAGGTCCTTTGCGGGGGTAAGCACAGATACGCAGTATTTT
D gene: TRBD2
CDR3 length: 16
J gene: TRBJ2-3
V gene: TRBV5-1
clone size: -

CDR3 protein: CASSYSGRVNTIYF
CDR3 DNA: TGTGCCAGCAGTTACTCAGGGAGGGTGAACACCATATATTTT
D gene: -
CDR3 length: 14
J gene: TRBJ1-3
V gene: TRBV6-5
clone size: few

CDR3 protein: CASSYATGGNQPQHF
CDR3 DNA: TGTGCCAGCAGTTATGCGACAGGGGGCAATCAGCCCCAGCATTTT
D gene: TRBD1
CDR3 length: 15
J gene: TRBJ1-5
V gene: TRBV6-2/TRBV6-3
clone size: few

CDR3 protein: CASSLLRGRTDTQYF
CDR3 DNA: TGCGCCAGCAGCTTGCTGCGGGGGCGCACAGATACGCAGTATTTT
D gene: -
CDR3 length: 15
J gene: TRBJ2-3
V gene: TRBV5-1
clone size: few

CDR3 protein: CASSRGTYTEAFF
CDR3 DNA: TGTGCCAGCAGCCGAGGGACATACACTGAAGCTTTCTTT
D gene: -
CDR3 length: 13
J gene: TRBJ1-1
V gene: TRBV6-5
clone size: few

CDR3 protein: CASSLTGADTGELFF
CDR3 DNA: TGTGCCAGCAGCTTAACGGGGGCGGACACCGGGGAGCTGTTTTTT
D gene: -
CDR3 length: 15
J gene: TRBJ2-2
V gene: TRBV11-3
clone size: few

CDR3 protein: CASSNTGTGAGELFF
CDR3 DNA: TGTGCCAGCAGCAATACCGGGACAGGGGCCGGGGAGCTGTTTTTT
D gene: TRBD1
CDR3 length: 15
J gene: TRBJ2-2
V gene: TRBV3-1
clone size: few

CDR3 protein: CASSLQKLHEQYF
CDR3 DNA: TGTGCCAGCAGCTTGCAAAAACTCCACGAGCAGTACTTC
D gene: -
CDR3 length: 13
J gene: TRBJ2-7
V gene: TRBV5-5
clone size: few

CDR3 protein: CASSQGNKGVYGYTF
CDR3 DNA: TGCGCCAGCAGCCAAGGAAATAAGGGGGTCTATGGCTACACCTTC
D gene: -
CDR3 length: 15
J gene: TRBJ1-2
V gene: TRBV4-1
clone size: -

CDR3 protein: CSVRTGGLETQYF
CDR3 DNA: TGCAGCGTTCGGACAGGGGGACTGGAGACCCAGTACTTC
D gene: TRBD1
CDR3 length: 13
J gene: TRBJ2-5
V gene: TRBV29-1
clone size: -

CDR3 protein: CSARVSEGRGTYEQYF
CDR3 DNA: TGCAGTGCTAGGGTCAGCGAAGGACGGGGAACCTACGAGCAGTACTTC
D gene: -
CDR3 length: 16
J gene: TRBJ2-7
V gene: TRBV20-1
clone size: -

CDR3 protein: CASLKDSSFSGNTIYF
CDR3 DNA: TGTGCCAGCCTAAAGGACAGCTCATTCTCTGGAAACACCATATATTTT
D gene: -
CDR3 length: 16
J gene: TRBJ1-3
V gene: TRBV2
clone size: -

CDR3 protein: CAISLGLTGTEAFF
CDR3 DNA: TGTGCCATCAGCCTTGGCCTTACCGGGACTGAAGCTTTCTTT
D gene: -
CDR3 length: 14
J gene: TRBJ1-1
V gene: TRBV10-3
clone size: -

CDR3 protein: CASTPNPGNSPLHF
CDR3 DNA: TGCGCCAGCACCCCGAACCCAGGGAATTCACCCCTCCACTTT
D gene: -
CDR3 length: 14
J gene: TRBJ1-6
V gene: TRBV5-1
clone size: few

CDR3 protein: CASSHIGQKAYGYTF
CDR3 DNA: TGCGCCAGCAGCCACATCGGACAGAAGGCTTATGGCTACACCTTC
D gene: -
CDR3 length: 15
J gene: TRBJ1-2
V gene: TRBV4-1
clone size: -

CDR3 protein: CASSQVGGGNYNEQFF
CDR3 DNA: TGCGCCAGCAGCCAAGTTGGCGGGGGCAACTACAATGAGCAGTTCTTC
D gene: -
CDR3 length: 16
J gene: TRBJ2-1
V gene: TRBV4-3
clone size: -

CDR3 protein: CASSQDIRGLSDTQYF
CDR3 DNA: TGCGCCAGCAGCCAAGATATCAGGGGGCTTTCAGATACGCAGTATTTT
D gene: TRBD1
CDR3 length: 16
J gene: TRBJ2-3
V gene: TRBV4-3
clone size: few

CDR3 protein: CASSQDGRTSRREQYF
CDR3 DNA: TGTGCCAGCAGCCAAGATGGTCGGACTAGCCGCCGCGAGCAGTACTTC
D gene: TRBD2
CDR3 length: 16
J gene: TRBJ2-7
V gene: TRBV3-1
clone size: -

CDR3 protein: CASGPGGRREQYF
CDR3 DNA: TGTGCCAGCGGGCCTGGGGGCCGGAGAGAGCAGTACTTC
D gene: -
CDR3 length: 13
J gene: TRBJ2-7
V gene: TRBV12-3/TRBV12-4
clone size: few

CDR3 protein: CASSPGGGIQETQYF
CDR3 DNA: TGCGCCAGCAGCCCAGGAGGGGGGATCCAAGAGACCCAGTACTTC
D gene: -
CDR3 length: 15
J gene: TRBJ2-5
V gene: TRBV4-1
clone size: few

CDR3 protein: CASSLAQAISGELFF
CDR3 DNA: TGTGCCAGCAGCTTAGCGCAGGCCATATCCGGGGAGCTGTTTTTT
D gene: -
CDR3 length: 15
J gene: TRBJ2-2
V gene: TRBV11-2
clone size: few

CDR3 protein: CASSPGTGVTGELFF
CDR3 DNA: TGTGCCAGCAGCCCCGGGACAGGGGTCACCGGGGAGCTGTTTTTT
D gene: TRBD1
CDR3 length: 15
J gene: TRBJ2-2
V gene: TRBV5-5
clone size: -

CDR3 protein: CASSRTGRIQYF
CDR3 DNA: TGTGCCAGCAGCCGGACAGGGCGAATTCAGTACTTC
D gene: TRBD1
CDR3 length: 12
J gene: TRBJ2-4
V gene: TRBV7-9
clone size: few

CDR3 protein: CASSFGTEAFF
CDR3 DNA: TGTGCCAGCAGTTTCGGGACTGAAGCTTTCTTT
D gene: -
CDR3 length: 11
J gene: TRBJ1-1
V gene: TRBV12-3/TRBV12-4
clone size: many

CDR3 protein: CASEAMGEQYF
CDR3 DNA: TGTGCCAGCGAGGCGATGGGCGAGCAGTACTTC
D gene: -
CDR3 length: 11
J gene: TRBJ2-7
V gene: TRBV6-2/TRBV6-3
clone size: -

CDR3 protein: CASTDGFQETQYF
CDR3 DNA: TGTGCCAGCACCGACGGTTTCCAAGAGACCCAGTACTTC
D gene: -
CDR3 length: 13
J gene: TRBJ2-5
V gene: TRBV11-2
clone size: many

CDR3 protein: CASSLGAGFGNTIYF
CDR3 DNA: TGTGCCAGCAGCTTAGGGGCAGGGTTCGGAAACACCATATATTTT
D gene: -
CDR3 length: 15
J gene: TRBJ1-3
V gene: TRBV7-8
clone size: many

CDR3 protein: CASSFTSGTIFNTGELFF
CDR3 DNA: TGTGCCAGCAGCTTCACTTCCGGGACTATCTTCAACACCGGGGAGCTGTTTTTT
D gene: TRBD2
CDR3 length: 18
J gene: TRBJ2-2
V gene: TRBV7-2
clone size: -

CDR3 protein: CASSVYRGDEQFF
CDR3 DNA: TGTGCCAGCAGCGTCTACAGGGGGGATGAGCAGTTCTTC
D gene: TRBD1
CDR3 length: 13
J gene: TRBJ2-1
V gene: TRBV9
clone size: few

CDR3 protein: CASSSVFEQFF
CDR3 DNA: TGTGCCAGCAGCTCAGTTTTTGAGCAGTTCTTC
D gene: -
CDR3 length: 11
J gene: TRBJ2-1
V gene: TRBV7-2
clone size: -

CDR3 protein: CASSQTASRSEAFF
CDR3 DNA: TGTGCCAGCAGCCAAACCGCGAGTAGGTCTGAAGCTTTCTTT
D gene: -
CDR3 length: 14
J gene: TRBJ1-1
V gene: TRBV3-1
clone size: many

CDR3 protein: CASSEGPRGNIQYF
CDR3 DNA: TGTGCCAGCAGTGAAGGGCCAAGAGGCAACATTCAGTACTTC
D gene: -
CDR3 length: 14
J gene: TRBJ2-4
V gene: TRBV2
clone size: -

CDR3 protein: CASSLDGHDTQYF
CDR3 DNA: TGTGCCAGCTCCCTGGACGGGCACGATACGCAGTATTTT
D gene: -
CDR3 length: 13
J gene: TRBJ2-3
V gene: TRBV18
clone size: few

CDR3 protein: CASSLQRGGRDTQYF
CDR3 DNA: TGTGCCAGCAGCTTACAGCGGGGGGGCCGAGATACGCAGTATTTT
D gene: TRBD2
CDR3 length: 15
J gene: TRBJ2-3
V gene: TRBV7-8
clone size: medium-sized

CDR3 protein: CASSQGGATEAFF
CDR3 DNA: TGTGCCAGCAGCCAAGGGGGAGCCACTGAAGCTTTCTTT
D gene: -
CDR3 length: 13
J gene: TRBJ1-1
V gene: TRBV4-2
clone size: few

CDR3 protein: CASSQVAGGRNIQYF
CDR3 DNA: TGCGCCAGCAGCCAAGTAGCGGGGGGGCGAAACATTCAGTACTTC
D gene: TRBD2
CDR3 length: 15
J gene: TRBJ2-4
V gene: TRBV4-1
clone size: few

CDR3 protein: CASSMGGSSYNEQFF
CDR3 DNA: TGTGCCAGTAGTATGGGGGGGAGCTCCTACAATGAGCAGTTCTTC
D gene: TRBD2
CDR3 length: 15
J gene: TRBJ2-1
V gene: TRBV19
clone size: -

CDR3 protein: CATSGAAGGGHEQYF
CDR3 DNA: TGTGCCACCAGCGGGGCAGCGGGGGGGGGGCACGAGCAGTACTTC
D gene: TRBD2
CDR3 length: 15
J gene: TRBJ2-7
V gene: TRBV15
clone size: many

CDR3 protein: CASSRVGWEETQYF
CDR3 DNA: TGTGCCAGCAGCCGTGTCGGGTGGGAAGAGACCCAGTACTTC
D gene: -
CDR3 length: 14
J gene: TRBJ2-5
V gene: TRBV7-8
clone size: few

CDR3 protein: CASSFFGQRQETQYF
CDR3 DNA: TGTGCCAGCAGTTTCTTTGGTCAGCGCCAAGAGACCCAGTACTTC
D gene: -
CDR3 length: 15
J gene: TRBJ2-5
V gene: TRBV28
clone size: few

CDR3 protein: CASSWSTVNEQFF
CDR3 DNA: TGTGCCAGCAGCTGGAGTACGGTCAATGAGCAGTTCTTC
D gene: -
CDR3 length: 13
J gene: TRBJ2-1
V gene: TRBV5-6
clone size: -

CDR3 protein: CASSEGYLAGTQETQYF
CDR3 DNA: TGTGCCAGCAGTGAAGGGTACCTAGCGGGGACCCAAGAGACCCAGTACTTC
D gene: TRBD2
CDR3 length: 17
J gene: TRBJ2-5
V gene: TRBV2
clone size: few

CDR3 protein: CVSSKDPGQGRYGYTF
CDR3 DNA: TGTGTCAGCAGCAAAGATCCGGGACAGGGGCGATATGGCTACACCTTC
D gene: TRBD1
CDR3 length: 16
J gene: TRBJ1-2
V gene: TRBV7-6
clone size: -

CDR3 protein: CASREAGLAGVTDTQYF
CDR3 DNA: TGTGCCAGCAGGGAGGCCGGACTAGCGGGGGTCACAGATACGCAGTATTTT
D gene: TRBD2
CDR3 length: 17
J gene: TRBJ2-3
V gene: TRBV6-2/TRBV6-3
clone size: -

CDR3 protein: CASSRGPTDTQYF
CDR3 DNA: TGTGCCAGCAGCCGCGGACCTACAGATACGCAGTATTTT
D gene: -
CDR3 length: 13
J gene: TRBJ2-3
V gene: TRBV6-5
clone size: -

CDR3 protein: CASSSRYDGVTKNIQYF
CDR3 DNA: TGTGCCAGCAGCTCGAGATACGACGGGGTAACCAAAAACATTCAGTACTTC
D gene: -
CDR3 length: 17
J gene: TRBJ2-4
V gene: TRBV7-2
clone size: few

CDR3 protein: CASSYWARQTEAFF
CDR3 DNA: TGTGCCAGCAGTTATTGGGCCCGACAGACTGAAGCTTTCTTT
D gene: -
CDR3 length: 14
J gene: TRBJ1-1
V gene: TRBV6-2/TRBV6-3
clone size: many

CDR3 protein: CASRLAGELFF
CDR3 DNA: TGTGCCAGCCGTCTGGCCGGGGAGCTGTTTTTT
D gene: -
CDR3 length: 11
J gene: TRBJ2-2
V gene: TRBV27
clone size: -

CDR3 protein: CASRKGVGNEQYF
CDR3 DNA: TGTGCCAGCAGAAAGGGGGTCGGCAACGAGCAGTACTTC
D gene: -
CDR3 length: 13
J gene: TRBJ2-7
V gene: TRBV7-9
clone size: -

CDR3 protein: CASSLAGDPQPQHF
CDR3 DNA: TGTGCCAGCAGCTTAGCAGGGGATCCTCAGCCCCAGCATTTT
D gene: -
CDR3 length: 14
J gene: TRBJ1-5
V gene: TRBV7-9
clone size: many

CDR3 protein: CAISDPPAGGITDTQYF
CDR3 DNA: TGTGCCATCAGCGACCCCCCAGCGGGGGGGATAACAGATACGCAGTATTTT
D gene: TRBD2
CDR3 length: 17
J gene: TRBJ2-3
V gene: TRBV10-3
clone size: many

CDR3 protein: CAIGGGSLTSGELFF
CDR3 DNA: TGTGCCATCGGGGGAGGGTCCCTGACATCCGGGGAGCTGTTTTTT
D gene: TRBD2
CDR3 length: 15
J gene: TRBJ2-2
V gene: TRBV10-3
clone size: few

CDR3 protein: CAWSISGENTGELFF
CDR3 DNA: TGTGCCTGGAGTATTAGCGGGGAGAACACCGGGGAGCTGTTTTTT
D gene: TRBD2
CDR3 length: 15
J gene: TRBJ2-2
V gene: TRBV30
clone size: -